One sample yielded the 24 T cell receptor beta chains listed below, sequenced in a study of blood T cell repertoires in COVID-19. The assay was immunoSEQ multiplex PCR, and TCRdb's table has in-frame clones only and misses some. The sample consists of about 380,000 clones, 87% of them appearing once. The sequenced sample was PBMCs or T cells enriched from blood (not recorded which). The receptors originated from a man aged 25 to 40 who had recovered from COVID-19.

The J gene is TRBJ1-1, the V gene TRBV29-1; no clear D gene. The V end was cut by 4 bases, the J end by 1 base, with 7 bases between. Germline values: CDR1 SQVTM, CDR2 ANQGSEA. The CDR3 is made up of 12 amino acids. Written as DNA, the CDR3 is TGCAGCGTTGTGAGGGAGAACACTGAAGCTTTCTTT. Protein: CSVVRENTEAFF.

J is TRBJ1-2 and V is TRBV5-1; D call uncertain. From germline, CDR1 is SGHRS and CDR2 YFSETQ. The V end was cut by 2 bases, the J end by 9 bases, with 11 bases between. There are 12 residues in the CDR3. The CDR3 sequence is CASSLPTERYTF. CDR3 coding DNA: TGCGCCAGCAGCTTACCGACGGAGCGCTACACCTTC. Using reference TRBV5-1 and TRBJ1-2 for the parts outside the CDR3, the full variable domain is KAGVTQTPRYLIKTRGQQVTLSCSPISGHRSVSWYQQTPGQGLQFLFEYFSETQRNKGNFPGRFSGRQFSNSRSEMNVSTLELGDSALYLCASSLPTERYTFGSGTRLTVV.

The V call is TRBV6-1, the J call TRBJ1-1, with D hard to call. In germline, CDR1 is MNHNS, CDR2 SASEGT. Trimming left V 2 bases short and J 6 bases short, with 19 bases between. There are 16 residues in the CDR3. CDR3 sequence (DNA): TGTGCCAGCAGTGAAAGGACTACTGGTTGGAGGTCTGAAGCTTTCTTT. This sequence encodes CASSERTTGWRSEAFF.

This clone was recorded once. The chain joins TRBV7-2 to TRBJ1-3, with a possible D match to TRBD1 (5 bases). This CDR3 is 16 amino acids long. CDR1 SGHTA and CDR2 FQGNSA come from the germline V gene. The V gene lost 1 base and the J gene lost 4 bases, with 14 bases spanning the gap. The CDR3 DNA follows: TGTGCCAGCAGCTTAGTGGGTAGGGGTCGGGGAAACACCATATATTTT. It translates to CASSLVGRGRGNTIYF.

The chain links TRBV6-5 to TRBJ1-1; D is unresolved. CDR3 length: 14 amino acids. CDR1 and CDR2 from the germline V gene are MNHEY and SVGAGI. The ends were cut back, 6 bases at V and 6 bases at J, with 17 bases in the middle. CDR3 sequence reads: CASSLGRAGAEAFF. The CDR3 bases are TGTGCCAGCAGCCTAGGCCGGGCCGGGGCTGAAGCTTTCTTT.

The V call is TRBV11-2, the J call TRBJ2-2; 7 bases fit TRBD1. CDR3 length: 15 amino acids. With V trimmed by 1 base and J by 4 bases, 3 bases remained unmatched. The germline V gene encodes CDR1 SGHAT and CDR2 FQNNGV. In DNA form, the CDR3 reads TGTGCCAGCAGCTTAGCCGGGACAGTCACCGGGGAGCTGTTTTTT. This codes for CASSLAGTVTGELFF.

Written as DNA, the CDR3 is TGTGCCAGCAGTTTTAGGGGACTAGTGACAGATACGCAGTATTTT. It is translated as CASSFRGLVTDTQYF. The genes are TRBV28 and TRBJ2-3; TRBD2 aligns across 8 bases. The V gene's germline CDR1 is MDHEN and CDR2 SYDVKM. V shed 3 bases and J 3 bases; nucleotides not matched to a gene: 5. This CDR3 spans 15 amino acids.

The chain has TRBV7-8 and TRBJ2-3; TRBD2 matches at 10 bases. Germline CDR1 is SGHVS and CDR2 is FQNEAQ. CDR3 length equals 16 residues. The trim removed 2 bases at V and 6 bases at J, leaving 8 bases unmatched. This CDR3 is CASSLPQRGGRDTQYF. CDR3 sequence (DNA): TGTGCCAGCAGCTTACCCCAGCGGGGGGGCCGTGATACGCAGTATTTT.

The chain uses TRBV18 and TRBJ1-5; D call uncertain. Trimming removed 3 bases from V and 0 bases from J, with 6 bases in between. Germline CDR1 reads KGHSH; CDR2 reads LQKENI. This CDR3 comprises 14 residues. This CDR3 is CASSPGGSNQPQHF. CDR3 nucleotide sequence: TGTGCCAGCTCACCCGGTGGTAGCAATCAGCCCCAGCATTTT.

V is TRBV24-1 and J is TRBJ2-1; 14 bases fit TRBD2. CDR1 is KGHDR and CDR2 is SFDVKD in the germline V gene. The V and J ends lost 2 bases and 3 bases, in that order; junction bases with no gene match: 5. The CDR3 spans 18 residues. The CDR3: CATSDSGLAGGHYNEQFF. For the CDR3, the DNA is TGTGCCACCAGTGATTCCGGACTAGCGGGGGGCCACTACAATGAGCAGTTCTTC.

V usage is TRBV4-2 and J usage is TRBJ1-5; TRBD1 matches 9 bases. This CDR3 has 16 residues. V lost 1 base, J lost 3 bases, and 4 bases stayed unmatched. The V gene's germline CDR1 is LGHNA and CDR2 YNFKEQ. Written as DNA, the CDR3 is TGTGCCAGCAGCCAAGGACAGGGGGAAGTCAATCAGCCCCAGCATTTT. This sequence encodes CASSQGQGEVNQPQHF.

The CDR3 DNA reads as TGTGCCAGCAGAAATAGCGGGGGGGCCGGCGGGGAGCTGTTTTTT. It specifies CASRNSGGAGGELFF. V usage is TRBV6-5 and J usage is TRBJ2-2; 11 nucleotides align to TRBD2. Germline V gives CDR1 MNHEY, CDR2 SVGAGI. The CDR3 extends over 15 amino acids. V lost 6 bases to trimming and J lost 7 bases; unmatched junction nucleotides: 7.

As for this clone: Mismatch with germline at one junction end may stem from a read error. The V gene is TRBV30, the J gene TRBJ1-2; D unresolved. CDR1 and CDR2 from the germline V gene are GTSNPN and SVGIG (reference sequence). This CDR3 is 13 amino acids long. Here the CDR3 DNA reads TGTGCCTGGAGTGATAGGCCGTACTATGGCTGCACCTTC. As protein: CAWSDRPYYGCTF.

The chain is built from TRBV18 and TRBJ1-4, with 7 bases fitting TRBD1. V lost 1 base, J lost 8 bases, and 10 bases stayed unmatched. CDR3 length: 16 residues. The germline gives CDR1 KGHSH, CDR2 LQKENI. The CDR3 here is CASSPQLDRAGEKLFF. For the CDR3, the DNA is TGTGCCAGCTCACCACAGTTAGACAGGGCTGGCGAAAAACTGTTTTTT.

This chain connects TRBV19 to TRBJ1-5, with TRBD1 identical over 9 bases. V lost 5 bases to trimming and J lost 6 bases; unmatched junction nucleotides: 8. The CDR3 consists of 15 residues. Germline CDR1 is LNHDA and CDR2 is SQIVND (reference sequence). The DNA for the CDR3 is TGTGCCAGTAGTGTAGGGACAGGGCGGGTTCAGCCCCAGCATTTT. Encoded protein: CASSVGTGRVQPQHF.

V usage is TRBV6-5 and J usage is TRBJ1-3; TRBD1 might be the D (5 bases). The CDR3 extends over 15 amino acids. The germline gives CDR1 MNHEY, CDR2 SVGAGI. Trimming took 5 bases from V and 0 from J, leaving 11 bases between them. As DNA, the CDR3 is TGTGCCAGCAGTCTCGACAGTTCCTCTGGAAACACCATATATTTT. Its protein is CASSLDSSSGNTIYF.

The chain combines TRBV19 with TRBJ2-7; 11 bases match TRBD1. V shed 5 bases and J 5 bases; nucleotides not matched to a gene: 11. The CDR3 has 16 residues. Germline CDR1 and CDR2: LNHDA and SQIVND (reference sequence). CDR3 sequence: CASSPRSGTGGNEQYF. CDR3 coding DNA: TGTGCCAGTAGTCCCCGTTCCGGGACAGGGGGGAACGAGCAGTACTTC.

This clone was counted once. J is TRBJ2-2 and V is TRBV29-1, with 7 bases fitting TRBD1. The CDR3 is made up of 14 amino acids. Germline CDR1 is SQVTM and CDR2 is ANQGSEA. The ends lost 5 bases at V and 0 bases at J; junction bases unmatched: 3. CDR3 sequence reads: CSVRQGANTGELFF. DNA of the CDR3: TGCAGCGTTCGGCAGGGGGCGAACACCGGGGAGCTGTTTTTT.

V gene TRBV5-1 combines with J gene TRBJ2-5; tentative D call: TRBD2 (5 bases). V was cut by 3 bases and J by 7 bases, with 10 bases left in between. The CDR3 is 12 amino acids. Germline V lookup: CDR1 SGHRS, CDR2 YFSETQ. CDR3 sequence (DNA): TGCGCCAGCAGCTCTCAAGAGGGGACCCAGTACTTC. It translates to CASSSQEGTQYF.

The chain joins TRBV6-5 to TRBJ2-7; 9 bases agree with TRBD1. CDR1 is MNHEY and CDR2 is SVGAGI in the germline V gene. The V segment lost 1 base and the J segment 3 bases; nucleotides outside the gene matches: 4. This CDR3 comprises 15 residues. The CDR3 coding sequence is TGTGCCAGCAGTTACTTAACAGGGGGCGACTACGAGCAGTACTTC. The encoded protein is CASSYLTGGDYEQYF.

This CDR3 reads CASSPDSEQYF. The CDR3 DNA follows: TGTGCCAGCTCACCGGACTCCGAGCAGTACTTC. The chain combines TRBV18 with TRBJ2-7; tentative D call: TRBD2 (5 bases). The CDR3 spans 11 residues. Germline lookup yields CDR1 KGHSH and CDR2 LQKENI. Trimming pared 3 bases from V and 6 bases from J, leaving 6 bases between.

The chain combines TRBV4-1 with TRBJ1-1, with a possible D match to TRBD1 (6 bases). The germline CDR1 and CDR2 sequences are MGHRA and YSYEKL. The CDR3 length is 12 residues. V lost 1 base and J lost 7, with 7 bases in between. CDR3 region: CASSQGTVEAFF. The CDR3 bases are TGCGCCAGCAGCCAAGGGACAGTTGAAGCTTTCTTT.

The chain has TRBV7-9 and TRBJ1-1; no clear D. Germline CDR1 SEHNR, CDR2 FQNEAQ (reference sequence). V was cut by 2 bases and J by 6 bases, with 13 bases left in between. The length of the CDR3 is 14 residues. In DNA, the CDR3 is TGTGCCAGCAGCTTAATAGGGAGGATGTCTGAAGCTTTCTTT. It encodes CASSLIGRMSEAFF.

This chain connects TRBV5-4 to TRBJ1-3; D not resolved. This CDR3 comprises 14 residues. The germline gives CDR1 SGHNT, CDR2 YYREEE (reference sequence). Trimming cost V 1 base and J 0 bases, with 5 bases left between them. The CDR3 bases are TGTGCCAGCAGCTTGCCCTCCTCTGGAAACACCATATATTTT. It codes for CASSLPSSGNTIYF.